Sequencing of this T cell receptor beta chain was carried out in a study of shared clonotypes between healthy human individuals. General study points: Naive subsets tended to show greater estimated richness than memory subsets. An expected dependence of interdonor clonotype sharing on sequencing depth was noted.

About this clone itself: Its target is unknown.

Sequencing was performed with immunoSEQ multiplex PCR; in TCRdb, only in-frame clones are kept and a portion is missing. The profile shows more than 1.2 million clones, roughly 98.5% of them singletons. Only Caucasian adults living in Nashville, Tennessee made up the donor group. Splitting of CD4+ cells produced CD45RA+ naive and CD45RA-negative memory subsets. The CDR3 is made up of 15 amino acids. Germline V CDR1 and CDR2: SGDLS, YYNGEE. The V end lost 0 bases, the J end lost 6 bases, and 13 bases lay between the germline ends. The sequence came from a man under 40 in good health. The rearrangement joins TRBV9 to TRBJ1-5; weak D call: TRBD1 (5 bases). Sequenced sample: naive CD4+ T cells sorted from blood. Specified subset: CD45RA+ positively selected. CDR3 bases: TGTGCCAGCAGCGTAGAGGAGGGGCACGGTCAGCCCCAGCATTTT. Protein: CASSVEEGHGQPQHF.